This TCR beta chain originates from a study of T cell repertoires in cytomegalovirus infection. Study-level background: Public TCR beta signatures were indicative of both CMV infection and a matching HLA type.

General study points: The ex vivo response was dominated by HLA-C-restricted CMV-specific TCR beta clonotypes. CMV carriers with the relevant HLA were identified by cumulative public TCR beta family frequency.

One entry per CDR3 protein results from TCRdb running MiXCR on the reads. Of around 280,000 distinct CDR3 sequences in the sample, approximately 14% were seen once. CDR1 MNHEY and CDR2 SVGAGI come from the germline V gene. V lost 0 bases and J 8 bases, leaving 16 bases between the germline ends. CDR3 size: 15 residues. This clonotype was observed a handful of times. Its specificity is unknown. The sequence derives from a human donor in good health (CMV status not recorded). Some clones in this sample may be carry-over from other donors' samples. The V gene is TRBV6-5, the J gene TRBJ1-2; D is unclear. The sequenced sample consisted of PBMCs. CDR3 nucleotides: TGTGCCAGCAGTTACTCGACGGAAGCAATGAGAGGCTACACCTTC. This translates into CASSYSTEAMRGYTF.